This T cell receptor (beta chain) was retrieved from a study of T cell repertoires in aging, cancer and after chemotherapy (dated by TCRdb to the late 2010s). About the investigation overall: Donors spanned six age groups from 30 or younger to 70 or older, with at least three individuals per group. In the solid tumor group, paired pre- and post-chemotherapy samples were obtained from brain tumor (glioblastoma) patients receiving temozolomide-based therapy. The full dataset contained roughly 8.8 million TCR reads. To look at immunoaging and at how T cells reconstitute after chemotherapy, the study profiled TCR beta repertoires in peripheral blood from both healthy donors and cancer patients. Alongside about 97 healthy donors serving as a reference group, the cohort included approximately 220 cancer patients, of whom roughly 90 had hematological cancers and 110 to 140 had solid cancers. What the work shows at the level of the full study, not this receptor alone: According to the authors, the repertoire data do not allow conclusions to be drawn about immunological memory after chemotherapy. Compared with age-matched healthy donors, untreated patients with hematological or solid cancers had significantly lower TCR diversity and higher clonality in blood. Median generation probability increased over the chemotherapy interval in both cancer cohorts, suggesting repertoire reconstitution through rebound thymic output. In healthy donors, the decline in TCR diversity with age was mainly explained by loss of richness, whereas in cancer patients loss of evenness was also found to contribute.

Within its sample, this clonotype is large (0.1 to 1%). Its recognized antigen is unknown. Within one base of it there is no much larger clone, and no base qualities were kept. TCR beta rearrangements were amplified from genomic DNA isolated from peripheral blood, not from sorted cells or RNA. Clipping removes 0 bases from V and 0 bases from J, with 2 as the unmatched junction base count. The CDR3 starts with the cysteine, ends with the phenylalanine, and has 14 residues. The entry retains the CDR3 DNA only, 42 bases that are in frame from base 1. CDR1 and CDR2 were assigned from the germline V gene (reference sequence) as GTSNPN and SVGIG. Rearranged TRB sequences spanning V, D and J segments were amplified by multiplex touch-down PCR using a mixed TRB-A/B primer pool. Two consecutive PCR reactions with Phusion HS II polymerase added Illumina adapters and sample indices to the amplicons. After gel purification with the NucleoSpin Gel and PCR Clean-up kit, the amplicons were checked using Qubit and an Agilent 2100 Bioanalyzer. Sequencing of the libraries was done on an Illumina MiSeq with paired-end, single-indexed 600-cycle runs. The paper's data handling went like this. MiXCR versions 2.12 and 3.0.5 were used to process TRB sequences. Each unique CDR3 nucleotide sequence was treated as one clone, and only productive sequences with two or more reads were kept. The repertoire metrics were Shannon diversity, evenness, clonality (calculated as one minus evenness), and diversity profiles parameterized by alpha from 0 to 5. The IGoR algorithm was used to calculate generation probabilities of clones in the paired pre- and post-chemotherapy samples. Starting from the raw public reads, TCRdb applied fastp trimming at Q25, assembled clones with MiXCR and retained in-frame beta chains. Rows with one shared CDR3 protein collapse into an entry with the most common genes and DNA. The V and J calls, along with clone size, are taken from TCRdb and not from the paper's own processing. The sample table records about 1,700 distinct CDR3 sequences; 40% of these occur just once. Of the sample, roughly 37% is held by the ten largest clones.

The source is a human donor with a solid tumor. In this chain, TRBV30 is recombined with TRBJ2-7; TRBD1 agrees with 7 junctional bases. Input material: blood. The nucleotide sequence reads TGTGCCTGGAGTGTTCAGGGGGACTCCTACGAGCAGTACTTC. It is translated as CAWSVQGDSYEQYF.